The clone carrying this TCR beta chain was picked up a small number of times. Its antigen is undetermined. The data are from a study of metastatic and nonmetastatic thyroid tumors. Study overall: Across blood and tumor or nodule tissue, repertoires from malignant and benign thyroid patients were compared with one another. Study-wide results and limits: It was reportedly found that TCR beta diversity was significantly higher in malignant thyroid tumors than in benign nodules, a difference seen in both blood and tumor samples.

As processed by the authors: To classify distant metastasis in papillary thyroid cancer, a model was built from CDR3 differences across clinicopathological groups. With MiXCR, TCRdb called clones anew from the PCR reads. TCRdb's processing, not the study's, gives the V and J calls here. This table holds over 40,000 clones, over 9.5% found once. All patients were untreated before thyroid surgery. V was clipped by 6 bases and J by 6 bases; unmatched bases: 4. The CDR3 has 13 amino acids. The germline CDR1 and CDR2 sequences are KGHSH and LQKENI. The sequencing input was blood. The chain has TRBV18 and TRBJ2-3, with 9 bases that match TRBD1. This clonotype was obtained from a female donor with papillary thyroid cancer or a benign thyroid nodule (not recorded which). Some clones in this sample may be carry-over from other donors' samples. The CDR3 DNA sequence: TGTGCCAGCTCGCCGGGGACAGGGGATACGCAGTATTTT. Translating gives CASSPGTGDTQYF.